The 9 T cell receptor beta chains given below trace back to one sample, sequenced in a study of radiotherapy plus CTLA-4 blockade in lung cancer. Assay: immunoSEQ multiplex PCR; the TCRdb copy retains only in-frame clones and omits some. The table has roughly 90,000 clones, 72% seen once. Sequenced material: peripheral blood, taken from a patient treated with radiotherapy plus ipilimumab. Receptors were obtained from a human donor with non-small cell lung cancer that progressed on radiotherapy plus ipilimumab.

The chain recombines TRBV6-4 with TRBJ2-3; 12 nucleotides match TRBD2. Germline assignment: CDR1 MRHNA and CDR2 SNTAGT. V dropped 4 bases and J dropped 4; count of bases not matched to a gene: 0. The CDR3 sequence is 14 residues long. CDR3 nucleotides: TGTGCCAGCAGTGCTAGCGGGGGGGCAGATACGCAGTATTTT. Translated, it gives CASSASGGADTQYF.

In this sample, this clone turned up a few times. V and J are TRBV28 and TRBJ2-7; 15 nucleotides line up with TRBD2. Trimming took 5 bases from V and 5 from J; bases not matched to a gene: 4. This CDR3 is built from 15 residues. CDR1 and CDR2 (germline): MDHEN, SYDVKM. CDR3 amino acids: CASSRTSGRVDEQYF. The CDR3 DNA reads as TGTGCCAGCAGTAGGACTAGCGGGAGGGTAGACGAGCAGTACTTC.

This clone was seen a single time. The chain uses TRBV2 and TRBJ2-5; D call uncertain. Between the trimmed V and J ends, which lost 9 bases and 4 bases, there was a span of 6 bases. Germline-derived CDR1 and CDR2 are SNHLY and FYNNEI. This CDR3 region has 10 residues. The CDR3 sequence: CASRVETQYF. In nucleotides, the CDR3 is TGTGCCAGTCGGGTAGAGACCCAGTACTTC.

CDR3 coding DNA: TGTGCCAGTAGATCGACAGTACCCACTGAAGCTTTCTTT. Translation gives CASRSTVPTEAFF. The chain couples TRBV19 to TRBJ1-1; D may be TRBD1 (5 bases). The CDR3 totals 13 residues. Germline V gene sequence: CDR1 LNHDA, CDR2 SQIVND (reference sequence). The V gene lost 6 bases and the J gene lost 4 bases, with 12 bases spanning the gap.

The rearrangement uses TRBV4-1 and TRBJ1-4; 8 bases agree with TRBD1. This CDR3 has 15 amino acids. Germline-derived CDR1 and CDR2 are MGHRA and YSYEKL. V trimming: 3 bases; J trimming: 7 bases; junction bases outside the gene matches: 7. The CDR3 is CASSQPGQELEKLFF. CDR3 in DNA: TGCGCCAGCAGCCAGCCGGGACAGGAGCTTGAAAAACTGTTTTTT.

The genes are TRBV6-1 and TRBJ2-1, with D perhaps being TRBD1 or TRBD2 (6 bases each). The germline gives CDR1 MNHNS, CDR2 SASEGT. The CDR3 length is 14 residues. V lost 3 bases and J lost 9, with 15 bases in between. The CDR3 nucleotides read TGTGCCAGCAGTGACTTATCGGGGGCTGGTGAGCAGTTCTTC. This encodes CASSDLSGAGEQFF.

The genes are TRBV5-1 and TRBJ1-3; no definite D call. The CDR3 loop spans 18 amino acids. Germline CDR1 reads SGHRS; CDR2 reads YFSETQ. V was pared by 0 bases and J by 0 bases, with 16 bases between. CDR3 nucleotides: TGCGCCAGCAGCTTGGGGTCCAGTCCGCACAACTCTGGAAACACCATATATTTT. Translation gives CASSLGSSPHNSGNTIYF.

The gene calls are TRBV2 and TRBJ1-2; D might be TRBD1 (6 bases). Trimming took 2 bases from V and 5 from J, leaving 21 bases between them. The CDR3 contains 17 residues. Germline CDR1 SNHLY, CDR2 FYNNEI. The CDR3 DNA reads TGTGCCAGCAGTGAAAGGACAGTTTCGGTTGGACCGTATGGCTACACCTTC. It codes for CASSERTVSVGPYGYTF.

Details on this clone: Other DNA variants within this sample encode the same CDR3. This sequence joins TRBV5-1 and TRBJ2-5; D is unclear. The CDR3 has 13 residues. V was shortened by 4 bases and J by 2 bases, with 9 bases between the two germline ends. CDR1 and CDR2 (germline): SGHRS, YFSETQ. CDR3 in DNA: TGCGCCAGCAGCCGGACCAGGCAAGAGACCCAGTACTTC. Its translation: CASSRTRQETQYF.